The clone carrying this T cell receptor beta chain was seen more than once but under ten times. Its antigen is unknown. This entry belongs to a study of T-cell reconstitution after alpha-beta-depleted transplantation in children. Regarding the study as a whole: Surviving recipient T cells and thymic progenitors underlay high day-60 TCRbeta diversity in some patients. The study reportedly traced alpha-beta T cells about two months after transplant to several hundred expanded graft clones. Hyperexpanded clones declined; after one year, newly produced T cells mostly supplied diversity.

The CDR3 is made up of 11 amino acids. V shed 5 bases and J shed 7 bases, with 8 bases lying between them. Per the germline V gene, CDR1 is DFQATT and CDR2 is SNEGSKA (reference sequence). Preparation of the TCRbeta library involved a method that used unique molecular identifiers. TCRdb re-called the PCR reads with MiXCR, one entry per CDR3 protein. The table lists about 260,000 distinct CDR3 sequences, roughly 8.2% of them singletons. The sequenced sample was PBMCs, mostly from graft donor cells, obtained 180 days after TCRalphabeta/CD19-depleted stem cell transplant. The V gene is TRBV20-1, the J gene TRBJ2-2; tentatively, D is TRBD1 (5 bases). This TCR came from a male patient younger than 18 who had a stem cell transplant for acute lymphoblastic leukemia, so the T cells may come from the graft donor. The CDR3 region is CSASGHGELFF. The CDR3 DNA follows: TGCAGTGCTTCAGGACACGGGGAGCTGTTTTTT.